The clone carrying this T cell receptor (beta chain) showed up just a few times. CDR3 size: 13 residues. Per the germline V gene, CDR1 is SGHRS and CDR2 is YFSETQ. Deletions cut 9 bases from V and 2 bases from J, with 14 bases between. MiXCR was run by TCRdb on the RT-PCR reads, yielding one entry per CDR3 protein. The table lists fewer than 800,000 distinct CDR3 sequences, 13% to 15% of them singletons. The receptor's source is a female donor in good health, serving as a healthy control. The genes are TRBV5-1 and TRBJ1-1; D is uncertain. Sequencing input: memory CD4+ T cells from blood. This CDR3 reads CATTEGSNTEAFF. The CDR3 nucleotides read TGCGCCACTACCGAAGGATCAAACACTGAAGCTTTCTTT.